This entry describes one T cell receptor beta chain. Its cognate antigen is unknown. Some clones are missing from TCRdb's copy, which holds only in-frame ones; the method was immunoSEQ multiplex PCR. The table lists hundreds of thousands of clones, just under 90% of them singletons. The sample is drawn from a study of cytomegalovirus exposure and HLA in healthy donors. Separate from the approximately 670-subject first cohort was the approximately 110-subject validation cohort, to which the donors belonged. V trimming: 5 bases; J trimming: 5 bases; junction bases outside the gene matches: 8. Germline V lookup: CDR1 LNHDA, CDR2 SQIVND (reference sequence). CDR3 size: 14 residues. Notes on the study in general: CMV antigen specificity was confirmed in vitro for three CMV-associated chains. Both high specificity and high sensitivity reportedly marked the classifier's diagnosis of cytomegalovirus status. Some TCR beta chains (more than 150 of them) were listed as cytomegalovirus-associated.

The chain recombines TRBV19 with TRBJ2-7; TRBD1 agrees at 8 bases. The receptor comes from a man between 18 and 35 years old in good health and CMV-seronegative. Sequencing was performed on PBMCs. The CDR3 region is CASSHRTGNNEQYF. CDR3 nucleotide sequence: TGTGCCAGTAGTCATCGGACAGGGAATAACGAGCAGTACTTC.